Listed here are 25 T cell receptor beta chains from one sample, sequenced in a study of early T cells in non-severe SARS-CoV-2 infection. TCRdb fed the 5' RACE reads into MiXCR, producing one record per CDR3 protein. The data hold 53,000 or so distinct CDR3 sequences, with 9.5% to 15% observed a single time. Sequences were derived from whole blood, sampled at baseline. These receptors all come from an adult who was a healthcare worker with PCR-confirmed SARS-CoV-2 infection or an uninfected control (not recorded which).

The chain employs TRBV19 and TRBJ1-1; a weak D match, TRBD1 (6 bases). Germline V gives CDR1 LNHDA, CDR2 SQIVND (reference sequence). V shed 6 bases and J shed 1 base, with 15 bases lying between them. The CDR3 is made up of 15 amino acids. CDR3 DNA: TGTGCCAGTAGGGGCCCAGGACAGCCGAACACTGAAGCTTTCTTT. Translating it yields CASRGPGQPNTEAFF.

The sample holds many counts of this clonotype. The chain carries TRBV7-3 and TRBJ2-2; no clear D. The CDR3 covers 14 residues. V lost 3 bases to trimming and J lost 3 bases, with 8 bases between them. The germline CDR1 and CDR2 sequences are SGHTA and FQGTGA. The DNA for the CDR3 is TGTGCCAGCAGCTTTTCTGGGTACACCGGGGAGCTGTTTTTT. Translation: CASSFSGYTGELFF.

A few counts support this clonotype. V gene TRBV5-5 combines with J gene TRBJ2-2; D possibly corresponds to TRBD2 (5 bases). This CDR3 has 17 residues. Germline values: CDR1 SGHKS, CDR2 YYEKEE (reference sequence). Trimming cost V 4 bases and J 1 base, with 17 bases left between them. CDR3 in DNA: TGTGCCAGCAGCATGGGCTGGACCGGACTGAACACCGGGGAGCTGTTTTTT. Amino acids: CASSMGWTGLNTGELFF.

This clonotype was observed a handful of times. V is TRBV29-1 and J is TRBJ2-3, with TRBD1 matching 7 bases. Germline V gives CDR1 SQVTM, CDR2 ANQGSEA. The CDR3 totals 13 residues. Losses at the gene ends were 7 bases for V and 7 bases for J; bases not matched to a gene: 11. CDR3 protein: CSAEQGTFNTQYF. CDR3 sequence (DNA): TGCAGCGCCGAACAGGGGACGTTTAATACGCAGTATTTT.

This clonotype was found a few times. This chain connects TRBV7-2 to TRBJ1-3; possibly TRBD1 for D (6 bases). This CDR3 has 14 residues. CDR1 SGHTA and CDR2 FQGNSA come from the germline V gene. V was shortened by 8 bases and J by 4 bases, with 15 bases between the two germline ends. The DNA for the CDR3 is TGTGCCAGCCGCATGGGGGGGGCCGGAAACACCATATATTTT. This sequence encodes CASRMGGAGNTIYF.

Ten or more counts support this clonotype. V usage is TRBV25-1 and J usage is TRBJ2-3; 8 nucleotides agree with TRBD2. With 3 bases clipped from V and 4 bases from J, the junction kept 9 bases outside the gene matches. Germline assignment: CDR1 MGHDK and CDR2 SYGVNS. The CDR3 is 16 amino acids. CDR3 nucleotide sequence: TGTGCCAGCAGTGAGGGGAGCGGGAGAATGGCAGATACGCAGTATTTT. Encoded protein: CASSEGSGRMADTQYF.

This chain connects TRBV29-1 to TRBJ2-5, with D uncertain. The CDR3 extends over 12 amino acids. CDR1 and CDR2 (germline): SQVTM, ANQGSEA. V lost 8 bases, J lost 0 bases, and 10 bases lay in between. The CDR3 coding sequence is TGCAGCTACCCCTCGTACCAAGAGACCCAGTACTTC. Translating it yields CSYPSYQETQYF.

The chain links TRBV7-8 to TRBJ2-5; D unresolved. The CDR3 consists of 13 residues. V was trimmed by 5 bases and J by 4 bases, leaving 11 bases between them. The V gene's germline CDR1 is SGHVS and CDR2 FQNEAQ. CDR3 amino acids: CASSPIVGETQYF. The CDR3 nucleotides are TGTGCCAGCAGCCCCATTGTGGGAGAGACCCAGTACTTC.

This clonotype was seen more than once but under ten times. The V gene is TRBV11-2, the J gene TRBJ1-1; D is uncertain. The V end was cut by 5 bases, the J end by 2 bases, with 15 bases between. The CDR3 covers 15 residues. CDR1 is SGHAT and CDR2 is FQNNGV in the germline V gene. The DNA for the CDR3 is TGTGCCAGCAGCCACAGCTTAGGACCAAACACTGAAGCTTTCTTT. Its translation is CASSHSLGPNTEAFF.

This clonotype was detected ten times or more. This chain joins TRBV6-4 and TRBJ2-1; 10 nucleotides line up with TRBD2. This CDR3 contains 17 residues. CDR1 MRHNA and CDR2 SNTAGT come from the germline V gene. Unmatched junction bases numbered 14, after V lost 6 bases and J lost 6 bases. CDR3 residues: CASRKSRTSGDPNEQFF. The CDR3 nucleotides read TGTGCCAGCAGAAAGAGCAGGACTAGCGGAGATCCCAATGAGCAGTTCTTC.

This clonotype was counted ten times or more. The chain has TRBV4-2 and TRBJ2-2; D unclear. From germline, CDR1 is LGHNA and CDR2 YNFKEQ. The CDR3 consists of 17 residues. V lost 1 base to trimming and J lost 2 bases, with 14 bases between them. Here the CDR3 DNA reads TGTGCCAGCAGCCAAGGGGATCTCATGGCTAACACCGGGGAGCTGTTTTTT. Protein sequence: CASSQGDLMANTGELFF.

The sample holds many counts of this clonotype. The V and J genes are TRBV5-1 and TRBJ1-5; D call uncertain. The CDR3 totals 13 residues. Deletions cut 0 bases from V and 4 bases from J, with 5 bases between. Germline V gene data show CDR1 as SGHRS and CDR2 as YFSETQ. This CDR3 reads CASSLDGNQPQHF. The CDR3 DNA reads TGCGCCAGCAGCTTGGATGGGAATCAGCCCCAGCATTTT.

In its sample, this clonotype was seen a few times. The chain couples TRBV15 to TRBJ2-5, with unresolved D. The CDR3 is 15 residues long. From germline, CDR1 is LNHNV and CDR2 YYDKDF (reference sequence). Trimming cost V 1 base and J 1 base, with 10 bases left between them. The CDR3 is CATSRGQLPQETQYF. DNA for the CDR3: TGTGCCACCAGCAGAGGACAACTGCCCCAAGAGACCCAGTACTTC.

The V call is TRBV20-1, the J call TRBJ2-7; 7 nucleotides agree with TRBD2. Losses at the gene ends were 2 bases for V and 0 bases for J; bases not matched to a gene: 10. Germline V lookup: CDR1 DFQATT, CDR2 SNEGSKA (reference sequence). CDR3 length: 16 amino acids. The CDR3: CSARTDAAGFSYEQYF. The CDR3 DNA reads as TGCAGTGCTAGAACCGATGCAGCGGGATTCTCCTACGAGCAGTACTTC.

This clonotype came up many times. The chain links TRBV2 to TRBJ1-2; 7 nucleotides match TRBD1. Germline trimming cut 6 bases from V and 8 bases from J; bases unmatched to any gene: 12. The CDR3 is 14 residues long. Germline CDR1 reads SNHLY; CDR2 reads FYNNEI. DNA for the CDR3: TGTGCCAGCAGGGAACAGGGGATGAGTGGCGGCTACACCTTC. It encodes CASREQGMSGGYTF.

The chain uses TRBV29-1 and TRBJ2-1; D is uncertain. Germline V CDR1 and CDR2: SQVTM, ANQGSEA. Trimming shortened V by 6 bases and J by 4 bases, and 19 bases separated the two germline ends. The CDR3 has 15 residues. The CDR3 coding sequence is TGCAGCGTCCAACGTACGCCTCCGGAGTACAATGAGCAGTTCTTC. Translating it yields CSVQRTPPEYNEQFF.

This clonotype was recorded at least ten times. This chain links TRBV27 with TRBJ2-3; unclear D gene. Germline CDR1 reads MNHEY; CDR2 reads SMNVEV (reference sequence). The V end lost 3 bases, the J end lost 4 bases, and 8 bases lay between the germline ends. CDR3 length: 13 amino acids. The CDR3 sequence: CASSFTLADTQYF. The CDR3 DNA sequence: TGTGCCAGCAGTTTTACGTTAGCAGATACGCAGTATTTT.

The V gene is TRBV20-1, the J gene TRBJ1-3; tentative D call: TRBD1 (6 bases). V was trimmed by 2 bases and J by 0 bases, leaving 14 bases between them. In germline, CDR1 is DFQATT, CDR2 SNEGSKA (reference sequence). The CDR3 totals 16 residues. The CDR3 here is CSARKPTGPSGNTIYF. CDR3 sequence (DNA): TGCAGTGCTAGAAAGCCGACAGGCCCCTCTGGAAACACCATATATTTT.

The sample holds a few counts of this clonotype. The chain couples TRBV12-3 or TRBV12-4 to TRBJ2-5; tentative D call: TRBD1 (6 bases). This CDR3 spans 14 amino acids. Trimming took off 8 bases at V and 4 bases at J, with 17 bases between the two ends. The CDR3 protein is CASSFGQLGETQYF. CDR3 DNA: TGTGCCAGCTCCTTCGGACAGCTTGGAGAGACCCAGTACTTC.

This clonotype occurred many times. The chain recombines TRBV5-5 with TRBJ2-7; 10 nucleotides line up with TRBD2. V dropped 2 bases and J dropped 3; count of bases not matched to a gene: 8. Germline CDR1 and CDR2: SGHKS and YYEKEE (reference sequence). The CDR3 spans 16 residues. In nucleotides, the CDR3 is TGTGCCAGCAGCTTAGCGGGAGGGCAGAGTATCTACGAGCAGTACTTC. It codes for CASSLAGGQSIYEQYF.

This clonotype was counted ten times or more. The J gene is TRBJ2-2, the V gene TRBV11-1, with TRBD1 matching over 7 bases. The ends lost 3 bases at V and 1 base at J; junction bases unmatched: 2. The CDR3 has 15 residues. Germline loops: CDR1 SGHAT, CDR2 FQDESV (reference sequence). CDR3: CASSLDRKNTGELFF. As DNA, the CDR3 is TGTGCCAGCAGCTTGGACAGGAAGAACACCGGGGAGCTGTTTTTT.

This clonotype was seen more than once but under ten times. The chain couples TRBV7-8 to TRBJ1-3; unclear D gene. Deletions cut 5 bases from V and 1 base from J, with 12 bases between. Germline V gene lookup returns CDR1 SGHVS and CDR2 FQNEAQ. The CDR3 totals 15 residues. The CDR3 reads CASSISFKSGNTIYF. DNA for the CDR3: TGTGCCAGCAGCATTAGTTTTAAGTCTGGAAACACCATATATTTT.

The chain carries TRBV12-3 or TRBV12-4 and TRBJ1-2; D might be TRBD1 (5 bases). Trimming shortened V by 4 bases and J by 4 bases, and 10 bases separated the two germline ends. The CDR3 covers 13 residues. DNA of the CDR3: TGTGCCAGCAGTTCGGGGGTGACCTATGGCTACACCTTC. Translating it yields CASSSGVTYGYTF.

This clonotype has only a few counts. The chain carries TRBV6-2 or TRBV6-3 and TRBJ1-5; a possible D gene is TRBD1 (6 bases). V lost 6 bases, J lost 5 bases, and 20 bases lay in between. Germline V gene sequence: CDR1 MNHEY, CDR2 SVGEGT. The CDR3 is 16 amino acids. The DNA of the CDR3 is TGTGCCAGCAGCATCGGTGGGGGCGGACAGTATCAGCCCCAGCATTTT. This encodes CASSIGGGGQYQPQHF.

The V call is TRBV7-6, the J call TRBJ2-5; tentatively, D is TRBD1 (5 bases). The CDR3 runs to 16 residues. Germline loops: CDR1 SGHVS, CDR2 FNYEAQ. Trimming removed 5 bases from V and 2 bases from J, with 18 bases in between. CDR3 DNA: TGTGCCAGCAGCCCAAGTGGGGCCGTCGTTCAAGAGACCCAGTACTTC. This gives the protein CASSPSGAVVQETQYF.